This T cell receptor beta chain originates from a study of shared clonotypes between healthy human individuals. Naive CD8 cells comprised CD45RO-negative, CCR7-positively selected cells, excluding terminally differentiated effector memory CD45RA+ cells. All the donors were Caucasian adults who lived in Nashville, Tennessee. Sequencing used immunoSEQ multiplex PCR; TCRdb keeps in-frame clones, though not all of them. The sample records about 820,000 clones, about 91% being singletons. The germline gives CDR1 SGHAT, CDR2 FQNNGV. The V and J ends lost 6 bases and 7 bases, in that order; junction bases with no gene match: 13. This CDR3 comprises 16 residues.

Material for sequencing was naive CD8+ T cells sorted from blood. V is TRBV11-2 and J is TRBJ2-2, with TRBD1 matching over 8 bases. The clonotype comes from a man aged 25-40 years in good health. The CDR3 protein is CASSGPGQGAGGELFF. CDR3 nucleotides: TGTGCCAGCAGTGGACCCGGACAGGGAGCCGGCGGGGAGCTGTTTTTT.